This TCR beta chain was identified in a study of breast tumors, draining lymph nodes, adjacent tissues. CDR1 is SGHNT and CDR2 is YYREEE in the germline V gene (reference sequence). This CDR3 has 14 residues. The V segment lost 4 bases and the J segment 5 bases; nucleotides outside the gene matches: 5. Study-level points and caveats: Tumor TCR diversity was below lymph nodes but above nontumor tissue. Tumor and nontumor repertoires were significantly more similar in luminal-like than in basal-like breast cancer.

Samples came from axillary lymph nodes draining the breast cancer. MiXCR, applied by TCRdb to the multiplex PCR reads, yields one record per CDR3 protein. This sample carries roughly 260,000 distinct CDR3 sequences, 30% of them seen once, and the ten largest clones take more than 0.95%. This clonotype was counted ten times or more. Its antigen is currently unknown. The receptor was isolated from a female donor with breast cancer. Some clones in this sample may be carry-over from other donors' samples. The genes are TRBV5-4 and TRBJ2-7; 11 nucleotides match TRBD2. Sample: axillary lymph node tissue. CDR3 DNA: TGTGCCAGCAGCACTAGCGGGAGTTATCACGAGCAGTACTTC. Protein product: CASSTSGSYHEQYF.